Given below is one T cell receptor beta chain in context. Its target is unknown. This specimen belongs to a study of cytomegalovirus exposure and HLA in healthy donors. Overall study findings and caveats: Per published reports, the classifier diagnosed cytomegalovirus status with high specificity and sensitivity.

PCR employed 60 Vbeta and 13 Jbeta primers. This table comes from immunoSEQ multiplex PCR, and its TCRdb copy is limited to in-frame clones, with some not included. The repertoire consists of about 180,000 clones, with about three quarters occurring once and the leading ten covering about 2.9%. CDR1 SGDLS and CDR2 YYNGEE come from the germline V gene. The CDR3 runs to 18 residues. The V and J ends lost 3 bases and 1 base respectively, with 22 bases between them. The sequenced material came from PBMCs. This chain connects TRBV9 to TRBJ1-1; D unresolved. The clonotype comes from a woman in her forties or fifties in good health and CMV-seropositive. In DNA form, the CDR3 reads TGTGCCAGCAGCGCGGCCGGAGGCGCCAAGGGAAGGAACACTGAAGCTTTCTTT. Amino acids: CASSAAGGAKGRNTEAFF.